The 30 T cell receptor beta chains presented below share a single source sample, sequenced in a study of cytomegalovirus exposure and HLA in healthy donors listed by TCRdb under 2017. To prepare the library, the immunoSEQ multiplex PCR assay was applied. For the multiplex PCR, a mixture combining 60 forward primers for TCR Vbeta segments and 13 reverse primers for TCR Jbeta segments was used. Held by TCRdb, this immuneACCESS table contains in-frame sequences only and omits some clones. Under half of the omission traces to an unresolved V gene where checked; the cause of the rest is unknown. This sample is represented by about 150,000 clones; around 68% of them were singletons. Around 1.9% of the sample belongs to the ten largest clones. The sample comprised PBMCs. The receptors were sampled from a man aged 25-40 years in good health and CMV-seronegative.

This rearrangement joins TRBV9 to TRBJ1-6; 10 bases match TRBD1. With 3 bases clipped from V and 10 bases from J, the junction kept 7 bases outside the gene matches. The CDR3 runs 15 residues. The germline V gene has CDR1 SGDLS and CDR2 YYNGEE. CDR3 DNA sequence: TGTGCCAGCAGCGGCGGACAGGGGGTAGGATCACCCCTCCACTTT. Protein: CASSGGQGVGSPLHF.

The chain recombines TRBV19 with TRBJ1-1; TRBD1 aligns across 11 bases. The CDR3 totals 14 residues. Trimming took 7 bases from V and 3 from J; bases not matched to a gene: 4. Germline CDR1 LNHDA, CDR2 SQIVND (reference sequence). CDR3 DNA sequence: TGTGCCAGTAACCGGGACAGGGGGGACACTGAAGCTTTCTTT. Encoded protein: CASNRDRGDTEAFF. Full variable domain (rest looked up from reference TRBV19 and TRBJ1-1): DGGITQSPKYLFRKEGQNVTLSCEQNLNHDAMYWYRQDPGQGLRLIYYSQIVNDFQKGDIAEGYSVSREKKESFPLTVTSAQKNPTAFYLCASNRDRGDTEAFFGQGTRLTVV.

The CDR3 bases are TGTGCCAGCACAGCGGGGGGGCTTGATACGCAGTATTTT. It codes for CASTAGGLDTQYF. The chain combines TRBV7-8 with TRBJ2-3, with 10 bases aligning to TRBD2. The V and J ends lost 7 bases and 6 bases, in that order; junction bases with no gene match: 4. The CDR3 loop spans 13 amino acids. Germline V gene lookup returns CDR1 SGHVS and CDR2 FQNEAQ.

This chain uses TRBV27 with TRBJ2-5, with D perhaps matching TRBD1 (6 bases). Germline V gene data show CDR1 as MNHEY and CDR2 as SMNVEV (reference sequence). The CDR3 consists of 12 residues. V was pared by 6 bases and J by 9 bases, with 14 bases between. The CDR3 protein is CASSSLRGAQYF. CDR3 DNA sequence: TGTGCCAGCAGCTCCCTCAGGGGAGCCCAGTACTTC.

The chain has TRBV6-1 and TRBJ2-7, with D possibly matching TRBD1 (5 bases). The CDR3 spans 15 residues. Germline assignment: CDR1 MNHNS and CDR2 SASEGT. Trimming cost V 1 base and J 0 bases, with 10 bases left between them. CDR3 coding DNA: TGTGCCAGCAGTGAAGAAACAGGCAGCTCCTACGAGCAGTACTTC. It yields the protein CASSEETGSSYEQYF.

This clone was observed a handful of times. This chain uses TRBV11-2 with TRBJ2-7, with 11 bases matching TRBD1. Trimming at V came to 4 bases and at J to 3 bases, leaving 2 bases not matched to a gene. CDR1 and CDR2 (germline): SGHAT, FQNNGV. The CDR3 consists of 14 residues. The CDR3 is CASSSGTGGYEQYF. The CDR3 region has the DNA TGTGCCAGCAGCTCCGGGACAGGGGGCTACGAGCAGTACTTC.

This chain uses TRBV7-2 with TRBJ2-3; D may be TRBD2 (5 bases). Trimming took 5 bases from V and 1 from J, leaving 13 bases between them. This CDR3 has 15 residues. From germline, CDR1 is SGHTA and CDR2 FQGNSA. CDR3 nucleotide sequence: TGTGCCAGCAGCCGAGACTGGCGGGGCACAGATACGCAGTATTTT. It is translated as CASSRDWRGTDTQYF.

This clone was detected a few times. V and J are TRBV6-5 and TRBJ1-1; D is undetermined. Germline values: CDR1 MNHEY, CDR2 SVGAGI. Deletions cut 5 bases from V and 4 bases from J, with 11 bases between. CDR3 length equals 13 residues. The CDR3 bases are TGTGCCAGCAGTAATAATAGAGCCACTGAAGCTTTCTTT. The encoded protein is CASSNNRATEAFF.

The CDR3 region is CSASDRLNTEAFF. CDR3 DNA sequence: TGCAGCGCCTCGGACAGACTGAACACTGAAGCTTTCTTT. V usage is TRBV29-1 and J usage is TRBJ1-1; tentatively, D is TRBD1 (6 bases). Per the germline V gene, CDR1 is SQVTM and CDR2 is ANQGSEA. The ends were cut back, 7 bases at V and 0 bases at J, with 12 bases in the middle. The CDR3 contains 13 residues.

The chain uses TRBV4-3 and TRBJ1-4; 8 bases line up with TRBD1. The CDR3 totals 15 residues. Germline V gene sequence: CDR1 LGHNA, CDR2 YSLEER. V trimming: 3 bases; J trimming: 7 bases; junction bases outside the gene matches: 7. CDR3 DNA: TGCGCCAGCAGCCATTACAGGGGGGAAGGTGAAAAACTGTTTTTT. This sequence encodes CASSHYRGEGEKLFF.

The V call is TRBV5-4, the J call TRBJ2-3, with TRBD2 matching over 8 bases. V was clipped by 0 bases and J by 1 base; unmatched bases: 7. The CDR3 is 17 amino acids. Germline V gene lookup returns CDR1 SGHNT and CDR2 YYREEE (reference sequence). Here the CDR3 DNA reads TGTGCCAGCAGCTTGGTCGGGGGGGGGCCAGGCACAGATACGCAGTATTTT. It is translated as CASSLVGGGPGTDTQYF.

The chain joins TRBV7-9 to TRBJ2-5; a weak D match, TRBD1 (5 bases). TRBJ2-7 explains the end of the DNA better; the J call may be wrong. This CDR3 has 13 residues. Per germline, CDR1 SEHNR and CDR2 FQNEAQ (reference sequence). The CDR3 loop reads CASSLPDSHEQYF. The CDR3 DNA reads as TGTGCCAGCAGCTTACCCGACAGCCACGAGCAGTACTTC.

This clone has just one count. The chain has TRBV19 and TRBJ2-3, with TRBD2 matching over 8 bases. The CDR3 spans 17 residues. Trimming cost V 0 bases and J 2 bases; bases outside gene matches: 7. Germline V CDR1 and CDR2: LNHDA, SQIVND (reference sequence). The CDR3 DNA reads TGTGCCAGTAGTATAGATCGGGCTAGCGGGTACACAGATACGCAGTATTTT. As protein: CASSIDRASGYTDTQYF.

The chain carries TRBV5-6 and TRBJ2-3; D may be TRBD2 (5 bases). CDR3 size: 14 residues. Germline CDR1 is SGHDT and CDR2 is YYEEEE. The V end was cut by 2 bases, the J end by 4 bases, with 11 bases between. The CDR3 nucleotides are TGTGCCAGCAGCTTTCGGGGTATCGCAGATACGCAGTATTTT. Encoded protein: CASSFRGIADTQYF.

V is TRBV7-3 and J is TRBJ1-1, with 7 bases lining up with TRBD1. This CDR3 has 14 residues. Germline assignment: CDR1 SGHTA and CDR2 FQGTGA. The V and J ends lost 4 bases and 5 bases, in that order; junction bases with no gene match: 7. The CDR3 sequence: CASSSGQQTTEAFF. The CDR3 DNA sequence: TGTGCCAGCAGCTCGGGACAGCAAACGACTGAAGCTTTCTTT.

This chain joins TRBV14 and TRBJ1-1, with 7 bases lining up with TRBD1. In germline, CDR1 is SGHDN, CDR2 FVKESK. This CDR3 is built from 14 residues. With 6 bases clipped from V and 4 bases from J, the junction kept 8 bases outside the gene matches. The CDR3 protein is CASSITGVTTEAFF. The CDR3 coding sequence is TGTGCCAGCAGTATTACAGGGGTGACCACTGAAGCTTTCTTT.

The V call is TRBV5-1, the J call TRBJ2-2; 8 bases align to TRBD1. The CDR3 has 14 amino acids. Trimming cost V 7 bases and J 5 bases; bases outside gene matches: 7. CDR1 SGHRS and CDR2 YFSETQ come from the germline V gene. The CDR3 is CASQTGGRTGELFF. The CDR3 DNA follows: TGCGCCAGCCAAACAGGGGGTCGAACCGGGGAGCTGTTTTTT.

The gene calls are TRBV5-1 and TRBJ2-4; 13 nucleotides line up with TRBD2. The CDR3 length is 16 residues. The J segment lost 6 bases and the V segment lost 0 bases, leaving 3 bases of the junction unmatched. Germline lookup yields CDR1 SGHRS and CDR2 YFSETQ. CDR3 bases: TGCGCCAGCAGCTTGGAAGGACTAGCGGGGGTAAACATTCAGTACTTC. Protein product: CASSLEGLAGVNIQYF.

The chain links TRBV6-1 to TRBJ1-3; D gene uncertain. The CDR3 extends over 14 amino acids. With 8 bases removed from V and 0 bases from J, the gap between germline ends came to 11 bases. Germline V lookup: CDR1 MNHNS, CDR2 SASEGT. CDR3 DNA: TGTGCCAGCCAGACGCGGGGCTCTGGAAACACCATATATTTT. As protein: CASQTRGSGNTIYF.

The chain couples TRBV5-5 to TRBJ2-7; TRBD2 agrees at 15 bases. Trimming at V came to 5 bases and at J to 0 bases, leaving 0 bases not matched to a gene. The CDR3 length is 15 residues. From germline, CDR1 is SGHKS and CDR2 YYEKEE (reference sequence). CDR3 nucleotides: TGTGCCAGCAGGGGACTAGCGGGGGGCTCCTACGAGCAGTACTTC. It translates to CASRGLAGGSYEQYF.

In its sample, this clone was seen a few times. DNA of the CDR3: TGTGCCAGCAGCCTCGGGGTCCAAGAAGATACGCAGTATTTT. Its translation: CASSLGVQEDTQYF. The chain is built from TRBV6-6 and TRBJ2-3; D may be TRBD2 (5 bases). The V end was cut by 6 bases, the J end by 5 bases, with 15 bases between. The germline V gene encodes CDR1 MNHNY and CDR2 SVGAGI (reference sequence). The CDR3 has 14 amino acids.

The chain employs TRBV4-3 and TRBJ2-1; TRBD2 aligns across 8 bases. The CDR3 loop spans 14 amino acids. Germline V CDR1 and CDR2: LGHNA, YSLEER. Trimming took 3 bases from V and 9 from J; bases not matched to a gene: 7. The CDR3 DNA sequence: TGCGCCAGCAGCCACCCCGGGGGGGGTGGTGAGCAGTTCTTC. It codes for CASSHPGGGGEQFF.

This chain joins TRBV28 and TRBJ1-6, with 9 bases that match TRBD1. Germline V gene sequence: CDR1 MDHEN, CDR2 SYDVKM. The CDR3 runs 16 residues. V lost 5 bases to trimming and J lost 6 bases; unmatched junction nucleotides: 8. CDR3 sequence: CASSPGGTGLNSPLHF. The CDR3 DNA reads TGTGCCAGCAGTCCGGGGGGGACAGGGCTTAATTCACCCCTCCACTTT.

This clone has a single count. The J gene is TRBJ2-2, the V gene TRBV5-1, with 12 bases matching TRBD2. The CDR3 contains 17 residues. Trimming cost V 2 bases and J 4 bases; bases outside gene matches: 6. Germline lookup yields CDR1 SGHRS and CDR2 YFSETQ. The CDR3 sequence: CASSLLAGGLSTGELFF. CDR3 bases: TGCGCCAGCAGCTTACTAGCGGGGGGCCTGAGCACCGGGGAGCTGTTTTTT.

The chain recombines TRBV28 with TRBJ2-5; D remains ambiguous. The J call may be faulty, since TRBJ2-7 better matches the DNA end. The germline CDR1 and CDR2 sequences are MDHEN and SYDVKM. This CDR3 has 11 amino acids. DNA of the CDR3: TGTGCCAGCAGTTTGCACTACGAGCAGTACTTC. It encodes CASSLHYEQYF.

The CDR3 loop reads CASYYIENTEAFF. CDR3 in DNA: TGTGCCAGCTACTACATCGAGAACACTGAAGCTTTCTTT. This sequence joins TRBV6-1 and TRBJ1-1; D is unclear. V lost 8 bases, J lost 1 base, and 11 bases lay in between. Germline V gives CDR1 MNHNS, CDR2 SASEGT. This CDR3 comprises 13 residues.

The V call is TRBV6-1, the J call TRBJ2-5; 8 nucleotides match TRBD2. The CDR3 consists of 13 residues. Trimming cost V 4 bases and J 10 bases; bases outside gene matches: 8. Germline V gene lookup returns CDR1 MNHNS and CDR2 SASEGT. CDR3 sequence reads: CASSVELAGGQYF. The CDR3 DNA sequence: TGTGCCAGCAGTGTCGAGCTTGCGGGGGGCCAGTACTTC.

CDR3 residues: CASRRGDRRNQPQHF. In DNA form, the CDR3 reads TGTGCCAGCCGGAGAGGAGACAGGCGGAATCAGCCCCAGCATTTT. The chain has TRBV5-4 and TRBJ1-5, with a tentative D call TRBD1 (6 bases). The germline gives CDR1 SGHNT, CDR2 YYREEE (reference sequence). Between the trimmed V and J ends, which lost 7 bases and 4 bases, there was a span of 18 bases. The CDR3 spans 15 residues.

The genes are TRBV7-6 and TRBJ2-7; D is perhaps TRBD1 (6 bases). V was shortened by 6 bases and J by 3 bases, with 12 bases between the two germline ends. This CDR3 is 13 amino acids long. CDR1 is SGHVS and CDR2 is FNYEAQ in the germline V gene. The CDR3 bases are TGTGCCAGCAGTTCCGGACAGTACTACGAGCAGTACTTC. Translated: CASSSGQYYEQYF.

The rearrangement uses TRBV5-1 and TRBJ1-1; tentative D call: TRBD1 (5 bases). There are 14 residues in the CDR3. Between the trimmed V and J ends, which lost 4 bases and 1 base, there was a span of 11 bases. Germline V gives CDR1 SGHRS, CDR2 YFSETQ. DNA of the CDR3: TGCGCCAGCAGCCCCGGTGACAGGAACACTGAAGCTTTCTTT. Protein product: CASSPGDRNTEAFF. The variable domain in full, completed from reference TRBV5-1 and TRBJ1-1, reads KAGVTQTPRYLIKTRGQQVTLSCSPISGHRSVSWYQQTPGQGLQFLFEYFSETQRNKGNFPGRFSGRQFSNSRSEMNVSTLELGDSALYLCASSPGDRNTEAFFGQGTRLTVV.